The clone carrying this T cell receptor (beta chain) showed up many times. The entry originates in a study of neurological immune-mediated disorders. Germline V lookup: CDR1 SGHVS, CDR2 FNYEAQ. The CDR3 is 12 amino acids. The V end was cut by 5 bases, the J end by 6 bases, with 11 bases between. TCRdb used MiXCR to reprocess the 5' RACE reads, holding one entry per CDR3 protein. Here the sample spans tens of thousands of distinct CDR3 sequences, approximately 4.1% being singletons. The material sequenced was PBMCs. The V call is TRBV7-6, the J call TRBJ2-7; the D gene is possibly TRBD2 (5 bases). The clonotype comes from a man in his fifties with multiple sclerosis. CDR3 bases: TGTGCCAGCAGCATCGGCGGAGGCGAGCAGTACTTC. Its protein product is CASSIGGGEQYF.